This TCR beta chain was obtained from a study of cytomegalovirus exposure and HLA in healthy donors. Study context: The use of the same platform for the 100 to 150 validation repertoires and the 550 to 850 first-cohort repertoires was reported by a later analysis.

This clone appeared a single time. Antigen specificity is unknown. General study findings and limits: The tendency of first-cohort TCR clusters to co-occur in the roughly 130 validation repertoires emerged from a later analysis. The authors confirmed in vitro that three CMV-associated chains were specific for CMV antigens.

Assay: immunoSEQ multiplex PCR; the TCRdb copy retains only in-frame clones and omits some. Of approximately 220,000 clones listed, approximately 80% were seen once; the top ten hold about 14%. V was clipped by 1 base and J by 2 bases, with 8 bases between them. Germline V gene lookup returns CDR1 MNHEY and CDR2 SMNVEV (reference sequence). The CDR3 contains 14 residues. This receptor was identified in a woman in her thirties in good health and CMV-seropositive. This chain uses TRBV27 with TRBJ2-5; D is unclear. The sequenced sample was PBMCs. The CDR3 is CASSLYADQETQYF. CDR3 bases: TGTGCCAGCAGTTTATACGCCGATCAAGAGACCCAGTACTTC.